Presented here are 4 T cell receptor beta chains from one specimen sequenced in a study. TCRdb recomputed calls from the 5' RACE reads with MiXCR, one row per CDR3 protein. The sample contains about 840 distinct CDR3 sequences, 7.5% to 9.5% of which appear only once. The sequencing input was total memory T cells from blood PBMCs. As for subset: transitional memory CD4+ T cells. The receptors shown here come from a male donor with HIV.

In this sample, this clonotype is large. The V and J genes are TRBV9 and TRBJ2-1; 11 bases fit TRBD1. V dropped 0 bases and J dropped 6; count of bases not matched to a gene: 8. Germline CDR1 reads SGDLS; CDR2 reads YYNGEE. The CDR3 totals 17 residues. The CDR3 sequence: CASSVAKDRGLSNEQFF. The CDR3, as DNA: TGTGCCAGCAGCGTAGCAAAGGACAGGGGGCTGAGCAATGAGCAGTTCTTC.

The gene calls are TRBV10-3 and TRBJ1-2, with no clear D. V dropped 10 bases and J dropped 5 bases, with 17 bases sitting between them. The germline V gene encodes CDR1 ENHRY and CDR2 SYGVKD. The CDR3 spans 13 residues. The CDR3 here is CASKPSDGYGYTF. The CDR3 DNA reads as TGTGCCAGCAAACCCTCGGATGGGTATGGCTACACCTTC.

The chain carries TRBV7-2 and TRBJ2-1; no clear D gene. The CDR3 sequence is 13 residues long. V was clipped by 2 bases and J by 5 bases, with 7 bases between them. The germline gives CDR1 SGHTA, CDR2 FQGNSA. The CDR3 loop reads CASSLTTNNEQFF. The DNA of the CDR3 is TGTGCCAGCAGCTTAACCACCAACAATGAGCAGTTCTTC.

In this sample, this clonotype is large. The rearrangement uses TRBV6-1 and TRBJ2-7; D possibly uses TRBD1 or TRBD2 (6 bases each). CDR1 and CDR2 (germline): MNHNS, SASEGT. The CDR3 spans 13 residues. The V gene lost 6 bases and the J gene lost 4 bases, with 13 bases spanning the gap. The CDR3 protein is CASRRDTGYEQYF. The DNA of the CDR3 is TGTGCCAGCAGGCGGGACACCGGATACGAGCAGTACTTC.